What follows are 21 T cell receptor beta chains derived from one specimen sequenced in a study of beta chain features in type 1 diabetes. Expressed TCRB transcripts got sequenced, as all isolated RNA was reverse transcribed. Libraries were prepared by immunoSEQ multiplex PCR; TCRdb keeps only in-frame clonotypes and omits some of them. The table lists over 700,000 clones, roughly 17% of them singletons, with 0.023% in the top ten. Sequencing was done on a sample of naive CD4+ T cells from blood. These receptors originate from a woman aged 18-35 years in good health.

This sequence joins TRBV28 and TRBJ1-2; D perhaps matches TRBD1 (5 bases). In germline, CDR1 is MDHEN, CDR2 SYDVKM. V gave up 2 bases and J gave up 13 bases, with 11 bases separating them. CDR3 length equals 11 residues. This chain's CDR3 is CASSLQGFCTF. CDR3 bases: TGTGCCAGCAGTTTACAGGGCTTTTGCACCTTC.

V gene TRBV18 combines with J gene TRBJ2-7; 7 nucleotides align to TRBD1. This CDR3 comprises 14 residues. The trim removed 2 bases at V and 2 bases at J, leaving 3 bases unmatched. Germline V gives CDR1 KGHSH, CDR2 LQKENI. Here the CDR3 reads CASSPGGQTYEQYF. CDR3 bases: TGTGCCAGCTCACCAGGGGGACAGACCTACGAGCAGTACTTC. Together with reference TRBV18 and TRBJ2-7, the CDR3 gives the full variable domain: NAGVMQNPRHLVRRRGQEARLRCSPMKGHSHVYWYRQLPEEGLKFMVYLQKENIIDESGMPKERFSAEFPKEGPSILRIQQVVRGDSAAYFCASSPGGQTYEQYFGPGTRLTVT.

This clone was detected only once. This chain connects TRBV7-3 to TRBJ2-2, with 9 nucleotides matching TRBD2. This CDR3 region has 17 residues. The J segment lost 6 bases and the V segment lost 5 bases, leaving 13 bases of the junction unmatched. Germline CDR1 SGHTA, CDR2 FQGTGA. CDR3 sequence: CASSHSGGRLSAGELFF. CDR3 nucleotide sequence: TGTGCCAGCAGCCATAGCGGGGGAAGGTTATCGGCCGGGGAGCTGTTTTTT.

V usage is TRBV7-9 and J usage is TRBJ1-4; D gene uncertain. This CDR3 contains 15 residues. Looked up from germline, CDR1 is SEHNR and CDR2 is FQNEAQ (reference sequence). V shed 5 bases and J shed 10 bases, with 20 bases lying between them. The CDR3 DNA reads TGTGCCAGCAGCAACACGGGCCGGCCCTTAGGAAAACTGTTTTTT. Its translation is CASSNTGRPLGKLFF.

The chain couples TRBV6-6 to TRBJ2-1; D unresolved. There are 9 residues in the CDR3. Germline V CDR1 and CDR2: MNHNY, SVGAGI (reference sequence). V was cut by 8 bases and J by 9 bases, with 5 bases left in between. The CDR3 spells CASGVEQFF. The CDR3 DNA sequence: TGTGCCAGCGGGGTTGAGCAGTTCTTC.

This clone occurred a few times. The chain uses TRBV19 and TRBJ2-7, with TRBD2 matching 8 bases. J gave up 4 bases and V 10 bases, and 12 bases lay outside the gene matches. The CDR3 contains 14 residues. CDR1 and CDR2 (germline): LNHDA, SQIVND (reference sequence). CDR3 loop: CATMGTSGPYEQYF. The CDR3 DNA reads as TGTGCCACCATGGGCACTAGCGGACCGTACGAGCAGTACTTC.

This clone occurred a few times. V is TRBV2 and J is TRBJ1-4, with D uncertain. V was cut by 2 bases and J by 8 bases, with 9 bases left in between. The CDR3 covers 13 residues. CDR1 is SNHLY, CDR2 FYNNEI, per germline. CDR3 bases: TGTGCCAGCAGTGAACGCAAGGGCGAAAAACTGTTTTTT. Translated, it gives CASSERKGEKLFF.

This clone has just a few counts. The chain carries TRBV5-4 and TRBJ2-1, with a tentative D call TRBD2 (6 bases). V was cut by 8 bases and J by 3 bases, with 12 bases left in between. The length of the CDR3 is 13 residues. The V gene's germline CDR1 is SGHNT and CDR2 YYREEE (reference sequence). The CDR3, as DNA: TGTGCCAGTAGCGGCCAATTCTACAATGAGCAGTTCTTC. Its translation: CASSGQFYNEQFF.

This clone was seen a few times. This chain links TRBV29-1 with TRBJ2-5, with D possibly being TRBD2 (5 bases). Germline CDR1 is SQVTM and CDR2 is ANQGSEA. Trimming stripped 7 bases from V and 6 bases from J, with 21 bases between. The length of the CDR3 is 14 residues. The CDR3 region is CSGRPGSFGKTQYF. DNA for the CDR3: TGCAGCGGCCGGCCGGGGAGCTTCGGGAAGACCCAGTACTTC.

The CDR3 is CASNPHSGILAKNIQYF. The CDR3 coding sequence is TGTGCCAGCAACCCACATTCGGGGATTCTAGCCAAAAACATTCAGTACTTC. The chain combines TRBV7-3 with TRBJ2-4; D is possibly TRBD2 (5 bases). Germline CDR1 is SGHTA and CDR2 is FQGTGA. V was trimmed by 7 bases and J by 0 bases, leaving 19 bases between them. The CDR3 consists of 17 residues. The whole variable domain, filled in from reference TRBV7-3 and TRBJ2-4, reads GAGVSQTPSNKVTEKGKYVELRCDPISGHTALYWYRQSLGQGPEFLIYFQGTGAADDSGLPNDRFFAVRPEGSVSTLKIQRTERGDSAVYLCASNPHSGILAKNIQYFGAGTRLSVL.

This clone came up many times. The V call is TRBV19, the J call TRBJ2-1; D unresolved. There are 15 residues in the CDR3. From germline, CDR1 is LNHDA and CDR2 SQIVND (reference sequence). V was trimmed by 10 bases and J by 5 bases, leaving 21 bases between them. CDR3 DNA: TGTGCCACCCTCCAGTGGGGTGGTAGGAACAATGAGCAGTTCTTC. As protein: CATLQWGGRNNEQFF.

This clone was found a few times. The V gene is TRBV25-1, the J gene TRBJ2-1; 12 bases fit TRBD1. CDR1 and CDR2 from the germline V gene are MGHDK and SYGVNS. V shed 1 base and J 12 bases; nucleotides not matched to a gene: 4. The CDR3 totals 14 residues. The CDR3: CASSESRDRGRQFF. The CDR3 nucleotides are TGTGCCAGCAGTGAATCCCGGGACAGGGGGCGGCAGTTCTTC.

This clone came up a few times. The chain couples TRBV11-2 to TRBJ2-5; 8 bases are shared with TRBD2. V shed 4 bases, J shed 5 bases, and the junction held 9 bases outside the gene matches. CDR3 size: 15 residues. From germline, CDR1 is SGHAT and CDR2 FQNNGV. CDR3 in DNA: TGTGCCAGCAGCTGGCGACTAGCGATGAGGGAGACCCAGTACTTC. As protein: CASSWRLAMRETQYF.

The V and J genes are TRBV5-4 and TRBJ2-7; 7 nucleotides match TRBD2. CDR3 length: 15 amino acids. Losses at the gene ends were 4 bases for V and 0 bases for J; bases not matched to a gene: 7. The germline V gene encodes CDR1 SGHNT and CDR2 YYREEE (reference sequence). The CDR3 bases are TGTGCCAGCAGCCAGGGAGGGCCGGGCTCCTACGAGCAGTACTTC. Protein: CASSQGGPGSYEQYF.

The rearrangement joins TRBV6-5 to TRBJ2-6; either TRBD1 or TRBD2 may supply D (5 bases each). The CDR3 spans 15 residues. Per the germline V gene, CDR1 is MNHEY and CDR2 is SVGAGI. V was shortened by 7 bases and J by 0 bases, with 10 bases between the two germline ends. The CDR3 coding sequence is TGTGCCAGCAATCCTGGGACCTCTGGGGCCAACGTCCTGACTTTC. The encoded protein is CASNPGTSGANVLTF.

This clone was counted a few times. The CDR3 coding sequence is TGCAGTGCAAGGACCTTGGATACGCAGTATTTT. Protein product: CSARTLDTQYF. The chain combines TRBV20-1 with TRBJ2-3; D is unclear. CDR1 and CDR2 from the germline V gene are DFQATT and SNEGSKA (reference sequence). This CDR3 comprises 11 residues. V lost 6 bases, J lost 6 bases, and 10 bases lay in between.

This clone has just a few counts. This chain connects TRBV11-2 to TRBJ2-2; D is undetermined. V lost 5 bases, J lost 0 bases, and 7 bases lay in between. CDR3 length equals 14 residues. The V gene's germline CDR1 is SGHAT and CDR2 FQNNGV. CDR3: CASSLRANTGELFF. CDR3 nucleotides: TGTGCCAGCAGCCTGAGAGCGAACACCGGGGAGCTGTTTTTT.

V and J are TRBV5-4 and TRBJ2-5, with D possibly TRBD2 on 6 matching bases. Judging by the DNA end, TRBJ2-7 fits better; the J call may be wrong. Germline V gene sequence: CDR1 SGHNT, CDR2 YYREEE (reference sequence). This CDR3 contains 15 residues. The CDR3 here is CASSLAYAGSYEQYF. As DNA, the CDR3 is TGTGCCAGCAGCTTGGCCTATGCGGGAAGCTACGAGCAGTACTTC.

The rearrangement uses TRBV10-2 and TRBJ2-3; 10 nucleotides agree with TRBD1. The J segment lost 2 bases and the V segment lost 6 bases, leaving 8 bases of the junction unmatched. The CDR3 loop spans 16 amino acids. Germline-derived CDR1 and CDR2 are WSHSY and SAAADI. The CDR3 DNA reads as TGCGCCAGCAGCGACCTCGACAGGGGGCTCACAGATACGCAGTATTTT. Its protein product is CASSDLDRGLTDTQYF.

This chain connects TRBV6-1 to TRBJ2-3, with D possibly TRBD2 on 5 matching bases. CDR1 MNHNS and CDR2 SASEGT come from the germline V gene. This CDR3 has 14 amino acids. V lost 5 bases, J lost 2 bases, and 11 bases lay in between. Here the CDR3 DNA reads TGTGCCAGCAGTTATTCGGAGGTCACAGATACGCAGTATTTT. Protein product: CASSYSEVTDTQYF.

J is TRBJ2-1 and V is TRBV10-3; D call uncertain. Germline V gene lookup returns CDR1 ENHRY and CDR2 SYGVKD. Trimming removed 9 bases at V and 5 bases at J, with 14 bases between. The CDR3 contains 13 residues. CDR3: CAIGKPGDNEQFF. The CDR3 region has the DNA TGTGCCATTGGGAAACCCGGTGACAATGAGCAGTTCTTC.